This entry features one TCR beta chain sequence. Using immunoSEQ multiplex PCR, the repertoire was profiled, and TCRdb retains in-frame clones only, with some absent. The table records approximately 2,300,000 clones, less than 95% of them present only once. Recent acute infections and vaccinations were absent in the healthy HIV-negative adult donors. This record belongs to a study of shared clonotypes between healthy human individuals. The sample taken for sequencing was naive CD4+ T cells from PBMCs. Regarding subset: CD45RA+ positively selected. This sequence was found in a man aged 18 to 29 in good health. Some clones in this sample may be carry-over from other donors' samples.

CDR3 coding DNA: TGTGCTAGTGGTTTGGCTCCAGGTTCGGGCACTGAAGCTTTCTTT. Protein: CASGLAPGSGTEAFF. The rearrangement uses TRBV12-5 and TRBJ1-1; D is ambiguous. This CDR3 is 15 amino acids long. The germline V gene has CDR1 LGHNT and CDR2 FRNRAP. V lost 1 base, J lost 4 bases, and 13 bases lay in between.